These T cell receptor beta chains were read from a single sample in a study of cytomegalovirus exposure and HLA in healthy donors. Clones were read by immunoSEQ multiplex PCR, and TCRdb kept only the in-frame ones, dropping some. Among fewer than 85,000 clones listed, around 79% were seen once. The specimen sequenced was PBMCs. These receptors were obtained from a male donor in good health and CMV-seropositive. CDR3s include the opening cysteine and the closing phenylalanine or tryptophan.

v_gene	j_gene	CDR3aa
TRBV7-6	TRBJ2-1	CASSPNGDREQFF
TRBV2	TRBJ2-5	CASSTGLAGGPKTQYF
TRBV7-8	TRBJ2-1	CASSTSIRSGYNEQFF
TRBV27	TRBJ2-3	CASSTLAGGRVTQYF
TRBV11-2	TRBJ1-2	CASSLGGYGYTF
TRBV28	TRBJ2-7	CASSSAGTGARYEQYF
TRBV28	TRBJ2-5	CASSLRPSGETQYF
TRBV28	TRBJ1-2	CASSLPLIYGYTF
TRBV7-8	TRBJ1-1	CASSSGETEAFF
TRBV5-5	TRBJ1-5	CASSLGTGQSYNSNQPQHF
TRBV7-2	TRBJ2-7	CASSLNGGQSSYEQYF
TRBV4-3	TRBJ1-6	CASSRETGGNSPLHF
TRBV7-3	TRBJ2-3	CASSLRTSLGSTDTQYF
TRBV18	TRBJ1-2	CASSPGGSYGYTF
TRBV5-4	TRBJ1-6	CASSTGKELHF
TRBV29-1	TRBJ1-5	CSVTPGTGNQPQHF
TRBV30	TRBJ1-5	CAWRTGVQPQHF
TRBV10-3	TRBJ2-7	CAISDLAGGYEQYF
TRBV9	TRBJ2-3	CASSVLAGGIYDTQYF
TRBV15	TRBJ1-1	CATSRSQGLNTEAFF
TRBV6-1	TRBJ2-3	CASRPTGPVGDTQYF
TRBV10-2	TRBJ2-5	CATSSGNPETQYF
TRBV18	TRBJ1-1	CASSPSPTGDTEAFF
TRBV6-1	TRBJ2-1	CASREGTGGTYNEQFF
TRBV2	TRBJ1-5	CASKPGGRQPQHF
TRBV1	TRBJ2-1	CTSSQAPQALGRMGNEQFF
TRBV5-1	TRBJ1-1	CASSRDRGRLGTEAFF
TRBV29-1	TRBJ1-3	CSVKQGAYTIYF
TRBV2	TRBJ1-5	CASRGTGEQPQHF
TRBV12-5	TRBJ1-2	CASGPPRRGLGSGSGYTF
TRBV6-5	TRBJ1-2	CASSYADRVYGYTF
TRBV5-1	TRBJ2-5	CASSLGRALADQETQYF
TRBV30	TRBJ2-3	CAWSVGWEGTDTQYF
TRBV9	TRBJ2-1	CASSVVGTGGWNEQFF
TRBV18	TRBJ2-7	CASSPPTSGGTGEQYF
TRBV11-1	TRBJ2-5	CASSQGTLETQYF
TRBV7-9	TRBJ2-7	CASSSPSRGEQYF
TRBV6-6	TRBJ1-6	CASSGAVGNSPLHF
TRBV28	TRBJ1-2	CASRSGTALLGYTF
TRBV15	TRBJ2-3	CATSRAPGTDTQYF
TRBV7-9	TRBJ2-3	CAGSPSDGTQYF
TRBV21-1	TRBJ2-7	CASNTGSYEQYF
TRBV7-9	TRBJ1-2	CASSSDRGDYGYTF